The 15 T cell receptor beta chains below were found in one sample sequenced in a study of blood T cell repertoires in COVID-19. Assay used: immunoSEQ multiplex PCR; TCRdb lists only in-frame clones, some missing. This table holds roughly 61,000 clones, roughly 70% found once. The sample consisted of PBMCs or T cells enriched from blood (not recorded which). All receptors come from an older woman who had been exposed to COVID-19.

This rearrangement joins TRBV6-5 to TRBJ1-3, with a possible D match to TRBD1 (6 bases). Germline V gene lookup returns CDR1 MNHEY and CDR2 SVGAGI. This CDR3 has 14 residues. V was trimmed by 5 bases and J by 4 bases, leaving 12 bases between them. This chain's CDR3 is CASSPGTLGNTIYF. CDR3 bases: TGTGCCAGCAGTCCCGGGACACTCGGAAACACCATATATTTT.

The genes are TRBV27 and TRBJ2-7; 8 bases are a match to TRBD2. With 5 bases clipped from V and 6 bases from J, the junction kept 12 bases outside the gene matches. Germline V gives CDR1 MNHEY, CDR2 SMNVEV (reference sequence). The CDR3 loop spans 15 amino acids. CDR3 region: CASSPPGGEISEQYF. The CDR3 coding sequence is TGTGCCAGCAGTCCTCCCGGGGGGGAGATCTCCGAGCAGTACTTC.

This rearrangement joins TRBV19 to TRBJ2-1, with TRBD2 as a possible D gene (5 bases). Germline V gives CDR1 LNHDA, CDR2 SQIVND (reference sequence). The CDR3 extends over 16 amino acids. V lost 6 bases to trimming and J lost 1 base, with 16 bases between them. The CDR3 region has the DNA TGTGCCAGTAGAACCGACGGGGTGGGTTCCTACAATGAGCAGTTCTTC. Protein sequence: CASRTDGVGSYNEQFF.

The V gene is TRBV19, the J gene TRBJ1-5; D possibly corresponds to TRBD1 (5 bases). This CDR3 contains 15 residues. V lost 4 bases and J lost 0, with 10 bases in between. CDR1 LNHDA and CDR2 SQIVND come from the germline V gene (reference sequence). CDR3 nucleotides: TGTGCCAGTAGTACGACAGTTATTAGCAATCAGCCCCAGCATTTT. Its protein is CASSTTVISNQPQHF.

V is TRBV15 and J is TRBJ2-3; D is ambiguous. The germline V gene encodes CDR1 LNHNV and CDR2 YYDKDF (reference sequence). This CDR3 has 14 amino acids. The V and J ends lost 5 bases and 1 base respectively, with 10 bases between them. Written as DNA, the CDR3 is TGTGCCACCAGCGAAAACCCAGGCACAGATACGCAGTATTTT. It encodes CATSENPGTDTQYF. The whole variable domain, remainder taken from reference TRBV15 and TRBJ2-3, is DAMVIQNPRYQVTQFGKPVTLSCSQTLNHNVMYWYQQKSSQAPKLLFHYYDKDFNNEADTPDNFQSRRPNTSFCFLDIRSPGLGDTAMYLCATSENPGTDTQYFGPGTRLTVL.

The V gene is TRBV5-1, the J gene TRBJ1-4; no clear D gene. Trimming removed 2 bases from V and 0 bases from J, with 8 bases in between. CDR1 is SGHRS and CDR2 is YFSETQ in the germline V gene. The CDR3 covers 15 residues. The CDR3 region has the DNA TGCGCCAGCAGCTTCCAGTACCCAACTAATGAAAAACTGTTTTTT. Translation gives CASSFQYPTNEKLFF.

The chain combines TRBV9 with TRBJ2-7; 8 nucleotides align to TRBD2. Unmatched junction bases numbered 12, after V lost 4 bases and J lost 6 bases. This CDR3 is 15 amino acids long. Germline-derived CDR1 and CDR2 are SGDLS and YYNGEE. The CDR3 DNA follows: TGTGCCAGCAGCCCCGGGGGGGGCTTTTTGGTCGAGCAGTACTTC. Translation: CASSPGGGFLVEQYF.

This clone was seen only a few times. The genes are TRBV30 and TRBJ1-1, with a possible D match to TRBD1 (6 bases). Deletions cut 6 bases from V and 11 bases from J, with 19 bases between. The length of the CDR3 is 12 residues. Germline V gene sequence: CDR1 GTSNPN, CDR2 SVGIG (reference sequence). The CDR3 bases are TGTGCCTGCATCAGGGGTATCAGTTTGGCTTTCTTT. As protein: CACIRGISLAFF.

V is TRBV15 and J is TRBJ2-1; 14 bases align to TRBD2. Germline values: CDR1 LNHNV, CDR2 YYDKDF (reference sequence). This CDR3 has 16 amino acids. Trimming removed 1 base from V and 7 bases from J; junction bases left unmatched: 3. DNA for the CDR3: TGTGCCACCAGCAGAGGACTAGCGGGGGGGAGTAATGAGCAGTTCTTC. Residues: CATSRGLAGGSNEQFF.

The J gene is TRBJ2-1, the V gene TRBV19; the match to TRBD2 covers 7 bases. This CDR3 has 14 amino acids. CDR1 LNHDA and CDR2 SQIVND come from the germline V gene (reference sequence). Trimming took 5 bases from V and 7 from J; bases not matched to a gene: 8. The CDR3: CASSLLGRENEQFF. The CDR3 DNA follows: TGTGCCAGTAGTCTCCTAGGGAGGGAGAATGAGCAGTTCTTC.

The CDR3 sequence is CATASGTSGNNEQFF. The CDR3, as DNA: TGTGCCACCGCCTCCGGGACTAGCGGGAACAATGAGCAGTTCTTC. V usage is TRBV10-3 and J usage is TRBJ2-1; 13 nucleotides line up with TRBD2. This CDR3 region has 15 residues. Per the germline V gene, CDR1 is ENHRY and CDR2 is SYGVKD. The V and J ends lost 10 bases and 5 bases, in that order; junction bases with no gene match: 8.

This chain uses TRBV6-5 with TRBJ2-4, with TRBD2 identical over 9 bases. The CDR3 loop spans 14 amino acids. The germline V gene encodes CDR1 MNHEY and CDR2 SVGAGI. V shed 5 bases, J shed 7 bases, and the junction held 6 bases outside the gene matches. CDR3 in amino acids: CASSPAGGQNIQYF. CDR3 DNA: TGTGCCAGCAGTCCCGCGGGGGGGCAGAACATTCAGTACTTC.

V and J are TRBV5-4 and TRBJ2-1; 8 nucleotides align to TRBD2. CDR3 length: 14 amino acids. Germline assignment: CDR1 SGHNT and CDR2 YYREEE (reference sequence). Germline trimming cut 3 bases from V and 4 bases from J; bases unmatched to any gene: 3. Here the CDR3 DNA reads TGTGCCAGCAGCTCCGGGACTAGATACAATGAGCAGTTCTTC. Translation gives CASSSGTRYNEQFF.

The chain combines TRBV2 with TRBJ2-7, with D possibly TRBD2 on 6 matching bases. The CDR3 totals 16 residues. Germline CDR1 is SNHLY and CDR2 is FYNNEI. Trimming removed 4 bases at V and 5 bases at J, with 21 bases between. The CDR3 bases are TGTGCCAGCAGTGGGGGAGGACCGGCCACTGCCCACGAGCAGTACTTC. Its translation: CASSGGGPATAHEQYF.

This clone was observed a few times. The chain recombines TRBV12-3 or TRBV12-4 with TRBJ2-1; possible D gene TRBD2, 6 bases. Trimming took 8 bases from V and 5 from J, leaving 13 bases between them. The CDR3 has 13 residues. The CDR3 DNA reads as TGTGCCAGCGGGAGGTCGGGCGACAATGAGCAGTTCTTC. This sequence encodes CASGRSGDNEQFF.